This T cell receptor (beta chain) is drawn from a study of blood T cells in healthy people across ages. Study details: The capture of about one barcoded beta molecule per two T cells was achieved by template switching. Findings and caveats of the study: Per million T cells, TCR beta diversity dropped about linearly as age rose.

Germline V CDR1 and CDR2: LNHNV, YYDKDF (reference sequence). Trimming cost V 0 bases and J 0 bases, with 15 bases left between them. This CDR3 contains 18 residues. Samples each yielded at least 5 micrograms of total RNA. Through a sample-barcoded 5' primer and a J-beta primer mix, a second PCR was run for about 6 to 11 cycles. TCRdb redid the calling of the 5' RACE reads with MiXCR, one entry per CDR3 protein. The sample records approximately 1.5 million distinct CDR3 sequences, roughly 32% being singletons. Of note for this clonotype: The antigen is undetermined.

The chain recombines TRBV15 with TRBJ2-4; D is uncertain. The TCR was taken from a woman between 25 and 40 years old in good health. The sample consisted of blood. In nucleotides, the CDR3 is TGTGCCACCAGCAGAGATTGGAACCTGGGTTCAGCCAAAAACATTCAGTACTTC. It is translated as CATSRDWNLGSAKNIQYF.